The clone carrying this T cell receptor (beta chain) has at least ten counts. Antigen unknown. The time point here: newly diagnosed GD, antithyroid drugs for less than 3 months. RNA from PBMCs was the source of the TCR library. American Thyroid Association guidelines were used to diagnose Graves' disease. Construction of the TCR beta libraries employed iRepertoire HTBI primers in conjunction with Arm-PCR of CDR3 regions. TCRdb re-called the multiplex PCR reads through MiXCR, storing one row per CDR3 protein. The sample lists about 330,000 distinct CDR3 sequences; roughly 17% were seen once. This CDR3 has 13 amino acids. The V end was cut by 10 bases, the J end by 6 bases, with 16 bases between. Germline V gene data show CDR1 as SNHLY and CDR2 as FYNNEI. This sample stems from a study of regulatory T cells in long-lasting Graves disease. Study outcomes and limitations: Segments TRBV28, TRBJ1-2 and TRBJ2-5 showed preferential usage in persistent disease.

In addition, the sample was reused for a study of T cells in Graves' hyperthyroidism and ophthalmopathy. That work contributes: The TCR CDR3 was amplified in a first-round RT-PCR using the HTBI primer set. Progression to ophthalmopathy was predicted a median of roughly seven months early.

Sequenced here: peripheral blood mononuclear cells (PBMCs), sampled at new diagnosis, from a patient treated with antithyroid drugs. The chain joins TRBV2 to TRBJ2-1; either TRBD1 or TRBD2 may supply D (5 bases each). This sequence was found in a woman aged 18-29 years with Graves disease. CDR3 nucleotide sequence: TGTGCCATCCACCGGGACCGTGTCAATGAGCAGTTCTTC. It translates to CAIHRDRVNEQFF.